One sample yielded the 28 T cell receptor beta chains listed below, sequenced in a study of blood T cell repertoires in COVID-19. Data came from immunoSEQ multiplex PCR; TCRdb stores just in-frame clones and leaves some out. This table holds approximately 260,000 clones, roughly 90% found once. Sample: PBMCs or T cells enriched from blood (not recorded which). The origin of the receptors is a woman aged 25 to 39 with acute COVID-19.

This clone was observed once. The chain recombines TRBV7-2 with TRBJ1-5; 10 nucleotides line up with TRBD1. The V and J ends lost 10 bases and 6 bases, in that order; junction bases with no gene match: 12. This CDR3 is built from 15 residues. Germline V CDR1 and CDR2: SGHTA, FQGNSA. Here the CDR3 reads CATKPGQGYSQPQHF. CDR3 DNA sequence: TGTGCCACAAAGCCGGGACAGGGGTATAGTCAGCCCCAGCATTTT.

The J gene is TRBJ1-4, the V gene TRBV28, with 7 bases that match TRBD1. The germline V gene encodes CDR1 MDHEN and CDR2 SYDVKM. The ends lost 8 bases at V and 7 bases at J; junction bases unmatched: 10. CDR3 length equals 14 residues. The chain's CDR3 is CASHRQGRSEKLFF. The CDR3, as DNA: TGTGCCAGCCATAGACAGGGCCGTAGTGAAAAACTGTTTTTT.

The chain is built from TRBV7-9 and TRBJ2-1, with 10 bases matching TRBD2. The ends lost 3 bases at V and 10 bases at J; junction bases unmatched: 6. Germline CDR1 reads SEHNR; CDR2 reads FQNEAQ (reference sequence). This CDR3 is 14 amino acids long. The CDR3 loop is CASSFSSGRREQFF. In DNA form, the CDR3 reads TGTGCCAGCAGCTTCTCTAGCGGGAGAAGGGAGCAGTTCTTC.

Only one count was recorded for this clone. The V and J genes are TRBV11-2 and TRBJ2-7; D is possibly TRBD1 (6 bases). Germline values: CDR1 SGHAT, CDR2 FQNNGV. The CDR3 length is 17 residues. Trimming pared 5 bases from V and 6 bases from J, leaving 26 bases between. In DNA, the CDR3 is TGTGCCAGCAGCAAAGAGGGGGTCCGACGGACGACTTCCGAGCAGTACTTC. As protein: CASSKEGVRRTTSEQYF. The variable domain in full, with the rest retrieved from reference TRBV11-2 and TRBJ2-7, is EAGVAQSPRYKIIEKRQSVAFWCNPISGHATLYWYQQILGQGPKLLIQFQNNGVVDDSQLPKDRFSAERLKGVDSTLKIQPAKLEDSAVYLCASSKEGVRRTTSEQYFGPGTRLTVT.

The chain recombines TRBV19 with TRBJ1-1; tentative D call: TRBD1 (5 bases). The CDR3 sequence is 13 residues long. Germline values: CDR1 LNHDA, CDR2 SQIVND (reference sequence). V was pared by 7 bases and J by 7 bases, with 16 bases between. The CDR3 here is CASTAGDFREAFF. DNA for the CDR3: TGTGCCAGTACGGCCGGGGACTTCCGTGAAGCTTTCTTT.

The chain couples TRBV5-4 to TRBJ2-7; 12 nucleotides line up with TRBD2. Germline V CDR1 and CDR2: SGHNT, YYREEE (reference sequence). The CDR3 extends over 15 amino acids. V lost 4 bases to trimming and J lost 2 bases; unmatched junction nucleotides: 4. DNA for the CDR3: TGTGCCAGCAGCCGTGGACTAGCGGGGCCCTACGAGCAGTACTTC. Amino acid sequence: CASSRGLAGPYEQYF. Full variable domain (remainder filled in from reference TRBV5-4 and TRBJ2-7): ETGVTQSPTHLIKTRGQQVTLRCSSQSGHNTVSWYQQALGQGPQFIFQYYREEENGRGNFPPRFSGLQFPNYSSELNVNALELDDSALYLCASSRGLAGPYEQYFGPGTRLTVT.

The chain uses TRBV30 and TRBJ2-1; 10 bases map to TRBD2. Germline lookup yields CDR1 GTSNPN and CDR2 SVGIG (reference sequence). Trimming removed 7 bases from V and 4 bases from J; junction bases left unmatched: 7. This CDR3 region has 14 residues. The CDR3 loop reads CASLLAGRYNEQFF. In nucleotides, the CDR3 is TGTGCCTCCTTACTAGCGGGGCGGTACAATGAGCAGTTCTTC.

The V and J genes are TRBV9 and TRBJ2-2; perhaps TRBD2 as D (5 bases). In germline, CDR1 is SGDLS, CDR2 YYNGEE. V lost 3 bases to trimming and J lost 6 bases, with 18 bases between them. The CDR3 loop spans 16 amino acids. For the CDR3, the DNA is TGTGCCAGCAGCGAGGACGCCGCAGTCGGGGCCGGGGAGCTGTTTTTT. Translation gives CASSEDAAVGAGELFF.

The chain couples TRBV7-9 to TRBJ2-5, with 7 bases that match TRBD1. Trimming took 5 bases from V and 4 from J; bases not matched to a gene: 10. Germline V CDR1 and CDR2: SEHNR, FQNEAQ (reference sequence). This CDR3 has 15 amino acids. CDR3 sequence: CASSRLRQGGETQYF. As DNA, the CDR3 is TGTGCCAGCAGCCGACTTCGACAGGGTGGAGAGACCCAGTACTTC.

The V and J genes are TRBV28 and TRBJ1-1; TRBD1 matches 11 bases. V was pared by 5 bases and J by 5 bases, with 10 bases of the junction left unmatched. CDR3 length equals 16 residues. Germline assignment: CDR1 MDHEN and CDR2 SYDVKM. The CDR3 reads CASSPWTGGGLTEAFF. CDR3 bases: TGTGCCAGCAGTCCTTGGACAGGGGGCGGACTGACTGAAGCTTTCTTT. The full variable domain, in which reference TRBV28 and TRBJ1-1 provide the parts outside the CDR3, is DVKVTQSSRYLVKRTGEKVFLECVQDMDHENMFWYRQDPGLGLRLIYFSYDVKMKEKGDIPEGYSVSREKKERFSLILESASTNQTSMYLCASSPWTGGGLTEAFFGQGTRLTVV.

This clone was seen just once. The rearrangement uses TRBV3-1 (or the pseudogene TRBV3-2) and TRBJ1-1; TRBD1 is a possible D gene (5 bases). From germline, CDR1 is LGHDT and CDR2 YNNKEL (reference sequence). V was shortened by 3 bases and J by 6 bases, with 11 bases between the two germline ends. The CDR3 consists of 13 residues. DNA of the CDR3: TGTGCCAGCAGCCACCCTGCGGGGGCTGAAGCTTTCTTT. Translating it yields CASSHPAGAEAFF.

CDR3 protein: CASSQVQRTGPNQPQHF. CDR3 bases: TGTGCCAGCAGCCAAGTTCAAAGGACAGGGCCCAATCAGCCCCAGCATTTT. The chain couples TRBV4-2 to TRBJ1-5; 8 bases are shared with TRBD1. Unmatched junction bases numbered 8, after V lost 1 base and J lost 3 bases. Per the germline V gene, CDR1 is LGHNA and CDR2 is YNFKEQ. The CDR3 consists of 17 residues.

The sample holds one count of this clone. The chain carries TRBV28 and TRBJ2-5; 8 nucleotides match TRBD1. The CDR3 runs to 15 residues. Germline assignment: CDR1 MDHEN and CDR2 SYDVKM. The ends lost 6 bases at V and 5 bases at J; junction bases unmatched: 11. The CDR3 protein is CASSKGTGYGETQYF. The CDR3 nucleotides read TGTGCCAGCAGCAAAGGGACAGGATACGGGGAGACCCAGTACTTC.

This clone was seen only a few times. The J gene is TRBJ1-5, the V gene TRBV3-1 (or the pseudogene TRBV3-2); D ambiguous. Germline CDR1 reads LGHDT; CDR2 reads YNNKEL (reference sequence). This CDR3 spans 15 amino acids. The V gene lost 0 bases and the J gene lost 3 bases, with 9 bases spanning the gap. The CDR3 region is CASSQDSNLNQPQHF. The CDR3 DNA is TGTGCCAGCAGCCAAGATAGCAACCTCAATCAGCCCCAGCATTTT.

J is TRBJ2-1 and V is TRBV12-5; perhaps TRBD2 as D (7 bases). Trimming left V 1 base short and J 7 bases short, with 23 bases between. The CDR3 extends over 18 amino acids. Germline lookup yields CDR1 LGHNT and CDR2 FRNRAP. The CDR3 DNA follows: TGTGCTAGTGGTTTGGCCGCCCCCTCTGGGGGGGCGCCGAATGAGCAGTTCTTC. Its protein product is CASGLAAPSGGAPNEQFF. Combining the CDR3 with reference TRBV12-5 and TRBJ2-1 gives the whole variable domain DARVTQTPRHKVTEMGQEVTMRCQPILGHNTVFWYRQTMMQGLELLAYFRNRAPLDDSGMPKDRFSAEMPDATLATLKIQPSEPRDSAVYFCASGLAAPSGGAPNEQFFGPGTRLTVL.

The chain has TRBV7-2 and TRBJ2-7; the match to TRBD2 covers 13 bases. This CDR3 comprises 16 residues. Trimming at V came to 1 base and at J to 2 bases, leaving 2 bases not matched to a gene. Germline-derived CDR1 and CDR2 are SGHTA and FQGNSA. The CDR3: CASSLGLAGGTYEQYF. The CDR3 nucleotides read TGTGCCAGCAGCTTAGGACTAGCGGGAGGCACCTACGAGCAGTACTTC.

This clone was detected only once. Written as DNA, the CDR3 is TGTGCCAGCAGTCCTGGGGACAGGGCCTACGAGCAGTACTTC. Translation: CASSPGDRAYEQYF. The chain employs TRBV6-5 and TRBJ2-7, with 9 bases that match TRBD1. V shed 5 bases, J shed 2 bases, and the junction held 4 bases outside the gene matches. The germline V gene has CDR1 MNHEY and CDR2 SVGAGI. This CDR3 has 14 residues.

The chain uses TRBV30 and TRBJ1-1, with D possibly matching TRBD1 (6 bases). Germline V gene lookup returns CDR1 GTSNPN and CDR2 SVGIG (reference sequence). The V gene lost 4 bases and the J gene lost 5 bases, with 17 bases spanning the gap. The CDR3 is made up of 14 amino acids. The CDR3 sequence: CAWKRSGAETEAFF. Written as DNA, the CDR3 is TGTGCCTGGAAAAGGTCAGGGGCGGAGACTGAAGCTTTCTTT.

V gene TRBV12-5 combines with J gene TRBJ2-1, with 14 bases matching TRBD2. The V and J ends lost 4 bases and 2 bases, in that order; junction bases with no gene match: 22. Germline assignment: CDR1 LGHNT and CDR2 FRNRAP. The CDR3 is made up of 23 amino acids. The CDR3 protein is CASGWTSSPGLAGALPTYNEQFF. CDR3 nucleotides: TGTGCTAGTGGTTGGACCTCCTCTCCGGGACTAGCGGGAGCCCTCCCAACCTACAATGAGCAGTTCTTC.

This chain joins TRBV10-1 and TRBJ2-5; a possible D gene is TRBD2 (6 bases). V lost 0 bases and J lost 3, with 11 bases in between. Germline V gene data show CDR1 as WNHNN and CDR2 as SYGVQD (reference sequence). The CDR3 has 15 amino acids. CDR3 DNA: TGCGCCAGCAGTGAGTCGGCGGGGAGGAAAGAGACCCAGTACTTC. Protein sequence: CASSESAGRKETQYF.

The J gene is TRBJ2-3, the V gene TRBV28; perhaps TRBD2 as D (5 bases). Germline CDR1 reads MDHEN; CDR2 reads SYDVKM. The CDR3 extends over 14 amino acids. The germline V and J ends were trimmed by 3 bases and 4 bases, with 11 bases remaining between them. The CDR3 nucleotides read TGTGCCAGCAGTTTTTCCTCGGGATCAGATACGCAGTATTTT. Encoded protein: CASSFSSGSDTQYF.

The chain carries TRBV3-1 (or the pseudogene TRBV3-2) and TRBJ1-6; 7 nucleotides agree with TRBD1. The V gene end was trimmed by 1 base and the J gene end by 8 bases; junction bases not matched to a gene: 5. The germline V gene encodes CDR1 LGHDT and CDR2 YNNKEL (reference sequence). The CDR3 loop spans 15 amino acids. CDR3 sequence reads: CASSQVGQDDSPLHF. CDR3 nucleotides: TGTGCCAGCAGCCAAGTTGGACAGGATGATTCACCCCTCCACTTT.

This chain joins TRBV28 and TRBJ1-4, with D possibly TRBD1 on 5 matching bases. The CDR3 is 19 residues long. Trimming left V 1 base short and J 2 bases short, with 20 bases between. From germline, CDR1 is MDHEN and CDR2 SYDVKM. CDR3 coding DNA: TGTGCCAGCAGTTTATCGGGGGGAGAAACGAGTCGCACTAATGAAAAACTGTTTTTT. The encoded protein is CASSLSGGETSRTNEKLFF.

The chain uses TRBV24-1 and TRBJ2-1, with 8 nucleotides matching TRBD1. This CDR3 has 17 residues. Trimming at V came to 2 bases and at J to 1 base, leaving 6 bases not matched to a gene. In germline, CDR1 is KGHDR, CDR2 SFDVKD. The DNA of the CDR3 is TGTGCCACCAGTGATTCTACAGGGGGTCTATCCTACAATGAGCAGTTCTTC. It yields the protein CATSDSTGGLSYNEQFF.

V usage is TRBV2 and J usage is TRBJ2-7, with 15 bases that match TRBD2. V was clipped by 5 bases and J by 13 bases; unmatched bases: 3. Germline V lookup: CDR1 SNHLY, CDR2 FYNNEI. The CDR3 consists of 12 residues. The CDR3 region has the DNA TGTGCCAGCAGTCAGGGACTAGCGGGAGGCTACTTC. Amino acids: CASSQGLAGGYF.

The rearrangement uses TRBV7-9 and TRBJ2-2; 7 bases map to TRBD1. CDR3 length: 14 amino acids. Germline loops: CDR1 SEHNR, CDR2 FQNEAQ (reference sequence). V gave up 5 bases and J gave up 4 bases; unmatched junction bases: 4. The CDR3 reads CASSRSGGTGELFF. In nucleotides, the CDR3 is TGTGCCAGCAGCCGCTCAGGGGGCACCGGGGAGCTGTTTTTT.

As concerns this clone: At one end, the junction sequence differs from germline, possibly due to a read error. The chain employs TRBV28 and TRBJ2-7; 7 bases agree with TRBD2. This CDR3 has 18 residues. Germline CDR1 is MDHEN and CDR2 is SYDVKM. The CDR3 spells CASSPSPSRLIMGSWGGF. The CDR3 coding sequence is TGTGCCAGCAGTCCTTCACCAAGTCGGCTTATAATGGGATCCTGGGGGGGGTTC.

The V gene is TRBV5-4, the J gene TRBJ2-1, with D possibly TRBD2 on 5 matching bases. The germline V and J ends were trimmed by 4 bases and 1 base, with 15 bases remaining between them. CDR1 is SGHNT and CDR2 is YYREEE in the germline V gene (reference sequence). CDR3 length: 16 residues. The CDR3, as DNA: TGTGCCAGCAGCGCCGGACTGGGCGGATCCTACAATGAGCAGTTCTTC. Amino acid sequence: CASSAGLGGSYNEQFF.